This section outlines one T cell receptor beta chain sequence together with its context. It lacks a known antigen. Base qualities were left out, and no much larger clone turns up one base away. This record comes from a study of blood T cell repertoires in COVID-19 (dated by TCRdb to 2018 to 2021). Describing the broader study: Samples from collaborators originated in the United States, Italy and Spain and spanned both the acute and convalescent phases of COVID-19. The material from the prospective study consisted of cDNA or gDNA derived from T cells, B-cell-depleted T cells, or PBMCs. Deeply sampled blood TCRbeta repertoires from subjects exposed to, actively infected with, or recovered from COVID-19 were included in the dataset. A freely available public database, intended as a resource for researchers studying the immune response to SARS-CoV-2, is where the repertoires were released. The samples were drawn from the first 160 participants of the ongoing ImmuneRACE study and from 1,200 or so subjects provided by 6 global collaborators. Sample metadata almost always included a de-identified subject ID, COVID-19 status, age in years and sex. Where available, HLA class I and class II types were taken from metadata supplied by the sample provider and were not determined by assay-based typing.

The study at large found these results: Clinical and demographic metadata were provided uncurated, with the amount varying by source and participant.

Another Seattle source contributed samples from volunteer blood donors who had recovered from COVID-19. The collaborating institutions used their own protocols to collect whole blood in K2EDTA tubes. For TCRbeta analysis, collaborators shipped samples in one of three forms: frozen whole blood, isolated PBMCs, or DNA extracted from either of those sample types. V is trimmed back by 4 bases and J by 5 bases, and the junction contains 10 bases that no gene match accounts for. CDR1 and CDR2 were assigned from the germline V gene as SGHVS and FNYEAQ. Including cysteine and phenylalanine, the CDR3 has 15 amino acids. Only the CDR3 region is kept as DNA, spanning 45 bases read in frame from base 1. The immunoSEQ Assay, a bias-controlled multiplex PCR, was used to amplify TCRbeta CDR3 regions from genomic DNA. The original pipeline was this. The number of nucleated cells in each sample was estimated by amplification of reference gene primers within the assay. To quantify the absolute abundance of each unique TCRbeta CDR3 rearrangement, sequence reads were collapsed and filtered. Productive Simpson clonality was computed per sample as the square root of Simpson's diversity index over productive rearrangements. TCRdb provides this immuneACCESS table in a form limited to in-frame rearrangements. Some clones are lacking; in checked studies, under half of them reflect an unresolved V gene, and why the rest are absent is not known. V and J calls and clone size are those listed in that table; D and trimming were worked out from the DNA. This sample gives some 250,000 clones in total; more than 75% of them show up just once. Together, the top ten hold approximately 3% of the sample.

The rearranged chain carries TRBV7-6 and TRBJ2-7; TRBD1 agrees with 8 junctional bases. The sequence derives from a woman in her twenties or thirties who had recovered from COVID-19. The sequencing input was peripheral blood. In nucleotides, the sequence is TGTGCCAGCAGCTCCCACCGGACAGGGAAAAACGAGCAGTACTTC. The resulting protein is CASSSHRTGKNEQYF.